This T cell receptor (beta chain) was recorded in a study of blood T cell repertoires in COVID-19. Study background: Donors in the United States, Italy and Spain gave samples during acute or convalescent COVID-19. Sources were T cells, B-cell-depleted T cells, or PBMCs; the material itself was cDNA or gDNA.

The data were produced by immunoSEQ multiplex PCR, yet TCRdb's version contains in-frame clones alone and is incomplete. This sample has roughly 250,000 clones, with about 87% found just once. This clone has at least ten counts. Participant ages covered roughly 18 to 89 years across some 25 US areas. Categorization into cohorts depended on clinical history that participants reported. The CDR3 runs 13 residues. Germline-derived CDR1 and CDR2 are GTSNPN and SVGIG (reference sequence). Deletions cut 2 bases from V and 2 bases from J, with 7 bases between. The receptor was isolated from a woman between 40 and 50 years old who had been exposed to COVID-19. The rearrangement uses TRBV30 and TRBJ1-3; D ambiguous. The sequencing sample was made of PBMCs or T cells enriched from blood (not recorded which). CDR3 residues: CAWSPQTGNTIYF. The CDR3 DNA reads as TGTGCCTGGAGTCCGCAGACTGGAAACACCATATATTTT.